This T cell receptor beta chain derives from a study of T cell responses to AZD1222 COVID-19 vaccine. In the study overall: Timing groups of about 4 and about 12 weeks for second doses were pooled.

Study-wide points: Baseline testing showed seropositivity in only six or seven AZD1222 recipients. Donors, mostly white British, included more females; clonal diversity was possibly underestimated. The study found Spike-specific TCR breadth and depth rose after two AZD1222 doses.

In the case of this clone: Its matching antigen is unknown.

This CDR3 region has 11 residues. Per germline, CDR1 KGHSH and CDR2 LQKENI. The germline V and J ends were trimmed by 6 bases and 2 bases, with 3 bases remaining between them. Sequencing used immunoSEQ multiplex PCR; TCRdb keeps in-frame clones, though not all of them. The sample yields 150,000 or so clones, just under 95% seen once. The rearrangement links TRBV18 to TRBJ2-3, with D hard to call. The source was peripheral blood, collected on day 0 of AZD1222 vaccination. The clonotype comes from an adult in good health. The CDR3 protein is CASSVTDTQYF. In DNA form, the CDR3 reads TGTGCCAGCTCCGTCACAGATACGCAGTATTTT.